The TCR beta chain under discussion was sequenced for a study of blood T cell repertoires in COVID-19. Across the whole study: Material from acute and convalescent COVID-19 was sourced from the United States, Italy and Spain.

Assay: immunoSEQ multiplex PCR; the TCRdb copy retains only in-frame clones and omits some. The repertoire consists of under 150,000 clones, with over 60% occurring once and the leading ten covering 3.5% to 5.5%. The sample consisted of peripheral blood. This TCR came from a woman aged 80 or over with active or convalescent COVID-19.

As DNA, the CDR3 is TGTGCCAGCAGCAAAGTGTTGGCAGCAGGAGATACGCAGTATTTT. Translated: CASSKVLAAGDTQYF. The chain joins TRBV21-1 to TRBJ2-3; the table's D call, TRBD1, was not checked against the DNA. TRBV21-1 is designated a pseudogene. CDR3 length: 15 amino acids.